Presented here are 17 T cell receptor beta chains from one specimen sequenced in a study of blood T cell repertoires in COVID-19. Sequencing was performed with immunoSEQ multiplex PCR; in TCRdb, only in-frame clones are kept and a portion is missing. The sample lists over 35,000 clones, 80% to 90% occurring once. The sequencing input was peripheral blood. Receptors were obtained from a man aged 45 to 65 with acute or convalescent COVID-19.

The chain is built from TRBV7-9 and TRBJ2-5; no definite D call. In germline, CDR1 is SEHNR, CDR2 FQNEAQ (reference sequence). This CDR3 is 13 amino acids long. Trimming removed 0 bases from V and 5 bases from J, with 7 bases in between. The CDR3 loop reads CASSLAGMETQYF. The CDR3 bases are TGTGCCAGCAGCTTAGCGGGCATGGAGACCCAGTACTTC.

This chain connects TRBV27 to TRBJ2-5, with 9 bases fitting TRBD1. The CDR3 length is 15 residues. Germline values: CDR1 MNHEY, CDR2 SMNVEV (reference sequence). V was clipped by 6 bases and J by 4 bases; unmatched bases: 9. DNA of the CDR3: TGTGCCAGCAGCCCTACCCGACAGGGGGGAGAGACCCAGTACTTC. Translating it yields CASSPTRQGGETQYF.

By frequency in the sample, this clone is medium-sized. V usage is TRBV5-1 and J usage is TRBJ2-1, with TRBD1 identical over 9 bases. The CDR3 is 15 amino acids. The junction had 7 bases not matched to a gene; V was cut back by 3 bases and J by 6 bases. The germline CDR1 and CDR2 sequences are SGHRS and YFSETQ. The CDR3 protein is CASSWGTGTFNEQFF. The CDR3 nucleotides read TGCGCCAGCAGCTGGGGGACAGGGACGTTCAATGAGCAGTTCTTC.

The genes are TRBV5-8 and TRBJ1-1, with 8 bases identical to TRBD1. The V and J ends lost 4 bases and 7 bases, in that order; junction bases with no gene match: 6. Germline V CDR1 and CDR2: SGHTS, YDEGEE. CDR3 length: 13 residues. CDR3 bases: TGTGCCAGCAGCCGCGGGACAGGCCGTGAAGCTTTCTTT. Its translation: CASSRGTGREAFF.

The V gene is TRBV5-1, the J gene TRBJ1-1; 11 nucleotides match TRBD1. This CDR3 has 14 residues. V shed 4 bases and J 4 bases; nucleotides not matched to a gene: 3. CDR1 and CDR2 from the germline V gene are SGHRS and YFSETQ. The CDR3, as DNA: TGCGCCAGCAGCCTTGGACAGGGGGCCACTGAAGCTTTCTTT. This codes for CASSLGQGATEAFF.

The J gene is TRBJ2-3, the V gene TRBV4-2; TRBD2 might be the D (6 bases). The CDR3 contains 17 residues. Trimming pared 3 bases from V and 1 base from J, leaving 17 bases between. Looked up from germline, CDR1 is LGHNA and CDR2 is YNFKEQ. The CDR3 nucleotides are TGTGCCAGCAGCCACGTTCGTAGCGGAGGGGGCACAGATACGCAGTATTTT. Translation gives CASSHVRSGGGTDTQYF.

The rearrangement links TRBV14 to TRBJ2-5, with a possible D match to TRBD1 (5 bases). The CDR3 loop spans 15 amino acids. V gave up 2 bases and J gave up 1 base, with 11 bases separating them. CDR1 is SGHDN and CDR2 is FVKESK in the germline V gene. Written as DNA, the CDR3 is TGTGCCAGCAGCCAAAAGACAGACTCCCAAGAGACCCAGTACTTC. The encoded protein is CASSQKTDSQETQYF.

CDR3 in DNA: TGTGCCAGTGGACAGGGGGCGAACACTGAAGCTTTCTTT. Translating it yields CASGQGANTEAFF. V is TRBV18 and J is TRBJ1-1; 11 nucleotides line up with TRBD1. V dropped 9 bases and J dropped 1; count of bases not matched to a gene: 1. There are 13 residues in the CDR3. CDR1 and CDR2 (germline): KGHSH, LQKENI.

This clone has a handful of counts. The rearrangement links TRBV29-1 to TRBJ1-2; maybe TRBD1 (6 bases). Trimming took 7 bases from V and 0 from J, leaving 15 bases between them. Germline CDR1 reads SQVTM; CDR2 reads ANQGSEA. This CDR3 has 14 amino acids. In nucleotides, the CDR3 is TGCAGCGCCACGACAGGATTAGCTAACTATGGCTACACCTTC. It is translated as CSATTGLANYGYTF.

The V call is TRBV5-1, the J call TRBJ2-2; 7 bases match TRBD2. Germline V gene data show CDR1 as SGHRS and CDR2 as YFSETQ. This CDR3 has 16 residues. Trimming cost V 0 bases and J 1 base; bases outside gene matches: 3. For the CDR3, the DNA is TGCGCCAGCAGCTTGGCTGCTAGCGGGAACACCGGGGAGCTGTTTTTT. Protein product: CASSLAASGNTGELFF. Full variable domain (outside the CDR3, taken from reference TRBV5-1 and TRBJ2-2): KAGVTQTPRYLIKTRGQQVTLSCSPISGHRSVSWYQQTPGQGLQFLFEYFSETQRNKGNFPGRFSGRQFSNSRSEMNVSTLELGDSALYLCASSLAASGNTGELFFGEGSRLTVL.

CDR3 sequence: CASSPGDRSYNEQFF. The CDR3, as DNA: TGCGCCAGCAGCCCAGGGGACCGATCCTACAATGAGCAGTTCTTC. The chain employs TRBV4-1 and TRBJ2-1; tentative D call: TRBD1 (6 bases). Germline lookup yields CDR1 MGHRA and CDR2 YSYEKL. This CDR3 is built from 15 residues. V was trimmed by 4 bases and J by 1 base, leaving 11 bases between them.

The chain has TRBV9 and TRBJ1-2; D call uncertain. In germline, CDR1 is SGDLS, CDR2 YYNGEE. The CDR3 loop spans 12 amino acids. Between the trimmed V and J ends, which lost 0 bases and 14 bases, there was a span of 14 bases. The CDR3 reads CASSVAGEEYTF. CDR3 nucleotides: TGTGCCAGCAGCGTAGCCGGGGAGGAGTATACCTTC.

V usage is TRBV3-1 (or the pseudogene TRBV3-2) and J usage is TRBJ2-7, with 9 nucleotides matching TRBD1. The CDR3 runs 16 residues. Germline CDR1 reads LGHDT; CDR2 reads YNNKEL (reference sequence). The V and J ends lost 4 bases and 2 bases, in that order; junction bases with no gene match: 9. In DNA form, the CDR3 reads TGTGCCAGCAGCCGATTGCGGGACAGGGAAACCTACGAGCAGTACTTC. Its protein product is CASSRLRDRETYEQYF.

The chain combines TRBV24-1 with TRBJ1-1, with no clear D. The CDR3 is 13 amino acids. Trimming cost V 5 bases and J 0 bases, with 6 bases left between them. Germline CDR1 and CDR2: KGHDR and SFDVKD. The CDR3 here is CATSVGMNTEAFF. The CDR3 DNA follows: TGTGCCACCAGTGTTGGCATGAACACTGAAGCTTTCTTT.

The rearrangement joins TRBV3-1 (or the pseudogene TRBV3-2) to TRBJ2-7; 8 bases match TRBD2. The CDR3 spans 15 residues. After removal of 6 bases from V and 2 bases from J, the junction contained 9 bases not matched to a gene. Germline V gene lookup returns CDR1 LGHDT and CDR2 YNNKEL (reference sequence). CDR3 nucleotide sequence: TGTGCCAGCAGTCAGCAGGTAGCGGGGACCTACGAGCAGTACTTC. This translates into CASSQQVAGTYEQYF.

The V and J genes are TRBV5-4 and TRBJ2-1; TRBD2 matches 7 bases. Germline V gene lookup returns CDR1 SGHNT and CDR2 YYREEE (reference sequence). This CDR3 spans 15 amino acids. Trimming cost V 3 bases and J 0 bases; bases outside gene matches: 3. CDR3 sequence: CASSWERGSYNEQFF. In DNA, the CDR3 is TGTGCCAGCAGCTGGGAGCGGGGCTCCTACAATGAGCAGTTCTTC.

This chain uses TRBV4-2 with TRBJ1-3; TRBD1 might be the D (5 bases). This CDR3 has 14 residues. Germline CDR1 LGHNA, CDR2 YNFKEQ. V was cut by 4 bases and J by 4 bases, with 11 bases left in between. The CDR3 reads CASSPGGVGNTIYF. The DNA for the CDR3 is TGTGCCAGCAGCCCTGGGGGGGTCGGAAACACCATATATTTT.